Shown below are 20 T cell receptor beta chains from a single sample sequenced in a study of shared clonotypes between healthy human individuals. The table came from immunoSEQ multiplex PCR; TCRdb's copy has only in-frame clones and leaves some out. The sample records millions of clones, roughly 95% being singletons. Sequencing was performed on naive CD4+ T cells sorted from blood. Specified subset: CD45RA+ positively selected. The source of these receptors is a man aged 18 to 29 in good health.

The chain uses TRBV30 and TRBJ1-6; weak D call: TRBD1 (6 bases). CDR1 is GTSNPN and CDR2 is SVGIG in the germline V gene (reference sequence). Trimming stripped 1 base from V and 10 bases from J, with 8 bases between. This CDR3 is built from 12 residues. The CDR3 protein is CAWSDRESPLHF. CDR3 coding DNA: TGTGCCTGGAGTGACAGGGAGTCACCCCTCCACTTT.

V gene TRBV14 combines with J gene TRBJ2-3; TRBD2 matches 13 bases. CDR1 and CDR2 from the germline V gene are SGHDN and FVKESK. CDR3 length: 18 amino acids. The J segment lost 5 bases and the V segment lost 4 bases, leaving 12 bases of the junction unmatched. The CDR3 bases are TGTGCCAGCAGCCCATGGACTAGCGGGGGAACCCGGGGAGATACGCAGTATTTT. Its protein is CASSPWTSGGTRGDTQYF.

The genes are TRBV5-4 and TRBJ2-7; 13 bases line up with TRBD2. The CDR3 length is 17 residues. J was trimmed by 5 bases and V by 1 base; bases with no gene match: 9. The germline V gene has CDR1 SGHNT and CDR2 YYREEE (reference sequence). The CDR3: CASSLPTGTSGNHEQYF. The CDR3 DNA reads as TGTGCCAGCAGCTTGCCCACAGGGACTAGCGGGAACCACGAGCAGTACTTC.

Only a few counts were recorded for this clone. V gene TRBV4-1 combines with J gene TRBJ2-5; 9 positions agree with TRBD1. The germline V gene has CDR1 MGHRA and CDR2 YSYEKL. This CDR3 contains 15 residues. V shed 2 bases and J 5 bases; nucleotides not matched to a gene: 6. CDR3: CASSQIPGQGETQYF. The CDR3 nucleotides are TGCGCCAGCAGCCAAATTCCAGGACAGGGGGAGACCCAGTACTTC.

The gene calls are TRBV7-9 and TRBJ2-2, with TRBD1 identical over 7 bases. The CDR3 has 14 amino acids. V was clipped by 10 bases and J by 7 bases; unmatched bases: 12. Per the germline V gene, CDR1 is SEHNR and CDR2 is FQNEAQ (reference sequence). DNA for the CDR3: TGTGCCACCCGGGCCGGGACAGCTGACGGGGAGCTGTTTTTT. It codes for CATRAGTADGELFF.

This chain connects TRBV10-2 to TRBJ1-3; unclear D gene. The ends were cut back, 7 bases at V and 4 bases at J, with 11 bases in the middle. Germline V lookup: CDR1 WSHSY, CDR2 SAAADI. CDR3 length: 13 amino acids. The CDR3 region has the DNA TGCGCCAGCATGGTTGTACAGGGAAACACCATATATTTT. Its translation is CASMVVQGNTIYF.

On this clone: The sample holds other DNA sequences that translate to the same CDR3. This chain links TRBV6-5 with TRBJ2-7; 15 bases fit TRBD2. Germline V gives CDR1 MNHEY, CDR2 SVGAGI. CDR3 length: 15 residues. V was clipped by 6 bases and J by 7 bases; unmatched bases: 7. CDR3 DNA sequence: TGTGCCAGCAGCAGAGGGACTAGCGGGAGGCGGGAGCAGTACTTC. As protein: CASSRGTSGRREQYF.

On this clone itself: Other nucleotide sequences from this sample produce the same CDR3. The chain combines TRBV5-4 with TRBJ1-4, with unresolved D. Germline V gives CDR1 SGHNT, CDR2 YYREEE (reference sequence). Trimming cost V 2 bases and J 0 bases, with 5 bases left between them. The CDR3 has 14 residues. DNA for the CDR3: TGTGCCAGCAGCTTAGAGGCAACTAATGAAAAACTGTTTTTT. Protein sequence: CASSLEATNEKLFF. The variable domain in full, completed from reference TRBV5-4 and TRBJ1-4, reads ETGVTQSPTHLIKTRGQQVTLRCSSQSGHNTVSWYQQALGQGPQFIFQYYREEENGRGNFPPRFSGLQFPNYSSELNVNALELDDSALYLCASSLEATNEKLFFGSGTQLSVL.

The genes are TRBV5-6 and TRBJ1-1; D is uncertain. V was pared by 6 bases and J by 0 bases, with 9 bases between. The CDR3 is 13 amino acids. CDR1 and CDR2 (germline): SGHDT, YYEEEE. Written as DNA, the CDR3 is TGTGCCAGCAACGAGGGTATGAACACTGAAGCTTTCTTT. The encoded protein is CASNEGMNTEAFF.

The chain has TRBV6-5 and TRBJ1-4; D gene ambiguous. Trimming left V 6 bases short and J 0 bases short, with 8 bases between. This CDR3 has 14 amino acids. The V gene's germline CDR1 is MNHEY and CDR2 SVGAGI. The CDR3 spells CASSPQTTNEKLFF. DNA for the CDR3: TGTGCCAGCAGCCCACAGACAACTAATGAAAAACTGTTTTTT.

In DNA, the CDR3 is TGCGCCAGCAGCCAAGATAGTTCGGCAGGTCTCTACGAGCAGTACTTC. This encodes CASSQDSSAGLYEQYF. V gene TRBV4-1 combines with J gene TRBJ2-7; D unclear. With 0 bases removed from V and 3 bases from J, the gap between germline ends came to 15 bases. Germline V gives CDR1 MGHRA, CDR2 YSYEKL. The CDR3 extends over 16 amino acids.

This chain joins TRBV29-1 and TRBJ1-1; D gene unclear. CDR3 length: 13 residues. Germline V gene data show CDR1 as SQVTM and CDR2 as ANQGSEA. Trimming removed 4 bases at V and 0 bases at J, with 9 bases between. DNA for the CDR3: TGCAGCGTTGTGAGACAACTGAACACTGAAGCTTTCTTT. Its protein is CSVVRQLNTEAFF.

CDR3 amino acids: CASRGVGLYGYTF. The CDR3 DNA reads as TGTGCCAGCAGGGGGGTGGGACTCTATGGCTACACCTTC. V is TRBV2 and J is TRBJ1-2, with D possibly TRBD1 on 5 matching bases. Looked up from germline, CDR1 is SNHLY and CDR2 is FYNNEI. The V and J ends lost 6 bases and 4 bases respectively, with 12 bases between them. This CDR3 comprises 13 residues.

V usage is TRBV7-2 and J usage is TRBJ2-6; TRBD2 is a possible D gene (6 bases). Trimming took off 3 bases at V and 0 bases at J, with 9 bases between the two ends. In germline, CDR1 is SGHTA, CDR2 FQGNSA. CDR3 length: 16 amino acids. For the CDR3, the DNA is TGTGCCAGCAGCTTTGTGGGGGGCTCTGGGGCCAACGTCCTGACTTTC. Its translation is CASSFVGGSGANVLTF. The full variable domain, its missing parts supplied by reference TRBV7-2 and TRBJ2-6, is GAGVSQSPSNKVTEKGKDVELRCDPISGHTALYWYRQSLGQGLEFLIYFQGNSAPDKSGLPSDRFSAERTGGSVSTLTIQRTQQEDSAVYLCASSFVGGSGANVLTFGAGSRLTVL.

As regards this clone: Germline is not matched at one junction end, which may reflect a read error. The CDR3 reads CSVESLNTGELLF. In DNA, the CDR3 is TGCAGCGTTGAGAGCCTCAACACCGGGGAGCTGCTTTTT. The chain joins TRBV29-1 to TRBJ2-2; D is possibly TRBD2 (5 bases). From germline, CDR1 is SQVTM and CDR2 ANQGSEA. This CDR3 has 13 residues.

Comments on this clone: A read error may explain this, as a much larger clone is one base away. V usage is TRBV5-1 and J usage is TRBJ1-4; D might be TRBD1 (5 bases). Germline V gene lookup returns CDR1 SGHRS and CDR2 YFSETQ. V was trimmed by 3 bases and J by 7 bases, leaving 16 bases between them. The CDR3 loop spans 15 amino acids. Here the CDR3 reads CASSSEPSGGEKLFF. The CDR3 region has the DNA TGCGCCAGCAGCTCGGAGCCCTCGGGGGGTGAAAAACTGTTTTTT.

This chain connects TRBV5-1 to TRBJ2-5; 8 nucleotides match TRBD1. Germline V gene sequence: CDR1 SGHRS, CDR2 YFSETQ. V gave up 0 bases and J gave up 4 bases; unmatched junction bases: 8. The CDR3 has 16 residues. CDR3: CASSLGVGQVIETQYF. DNA of the CDR3: TGCGCCAGCAGCTTGGGTGTGGGACAGGTAATAGAGACCCAGTACTTC.

Note on this clone: This sample includes further DNA sequences coding for the same CDR3. The chain carries TRBV27 and TRBJ1-5; 10 bases line up with TRBD1. This CDR3 has 14 residues. Germline CDR1 and CDR2: MNHEY and SMNVEV (reference sequence). V was clipped by 5 bases and J by 6 bases; unmatched bases: 4. For the CDR3, the DNA is TGTGCCAGCAGTCAGGGACAGGGGACTCAGCCCCAGCATTTT. It specifies CASSQGQGTQPQHF.

As for this clone: Other nucleotide sequences in the sample specify the same CDR3. The chain recombines TRBV11-2 with TRBJ2-3; D gene unclear. Germline values: CDR1 SGHAT, CDR2 FQNNGV. This CDR3 is built from 11 residues. Trimming removed 4 bases from V and 2 bases from J, with 1 base in between. The CDR3 DNA reads TGTGCCAGCAGCTCCACAGATACGCAGTATTTT. The encoded protein is CASSSTDTQYF.

The chain carries TRBV2 and TRBJ1-4; D remains unclear. With 9 bases removed from V and 0 bases from J, the gap between germline ends came to 8 bases. Germline loops: CDR1 SNHLY, CDR2 FYNNEI. The CDR3 has 13 amino acids. The chain's CDR3 is CASLTSTNEKLFF. The DNA for the CDR3 is TGTGCCAGTCTGACATCAACTAATGAAAAACTGTTTTTT.